Here is one T cell receptor beta chain with its context. No antigen is known for it. This specimen comes from a study of T cell responses to AZD1222 COVID-19 vaccine. The study, taken as a whole, reports: Unmutated variant regions are reportedly targeted by nearly half of spike-specific TCRs.

Libraries were prepared by immunoSEQ multiplex PCR; TCRdb keeps only in-frame clonotypes and omits some of them. The sample has about 150,000 clones, 75% to 95% seen once. CDR3 length: 14 amino acids. The V segment lost 4 bases and the J segment 6 bases; nucleotides outside the gene matches: 7. Germline CDR1 SQVTM, CDR2 ANQGSEA. The gene calls are TRBV29-1 and TRBJ2-2; 8 nucleotides line up with TRBD2. The sample in question was peripheral blood, obtained on day 0 of AZD1222 vaccination. The TCR originated in an adult in good health. CDR3 DNA sequence: TGCAGCGTTGGGGCGGGGGGCGGTCCCGGGGAGCTGTTTTTT. Amino acid sequence: CSVGAGGGPGELFF.